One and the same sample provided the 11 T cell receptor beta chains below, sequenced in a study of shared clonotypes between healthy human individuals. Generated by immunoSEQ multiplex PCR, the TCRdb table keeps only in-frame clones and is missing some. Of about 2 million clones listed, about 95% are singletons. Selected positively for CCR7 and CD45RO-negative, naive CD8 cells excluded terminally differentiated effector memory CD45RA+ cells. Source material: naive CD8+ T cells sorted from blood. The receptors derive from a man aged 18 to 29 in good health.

CDR3 in amino acids: CASNKVPTANTGELFF. In DNA form, the CDR3 reads TGCGCCAGCAACAAGGTCCCGACAGCGAACACCGGGGAGCTGTTTTTT. The J gene is TRBJ2-2, the V gene TRBV23-1; TRBD1 might be the D (5 bases). TRBV23-1 is sorted into the ORF group, with uncertain function. There are 16 residues in the CDR3. Trimming took off 7 bases at V and 0 bases at J, with 15 bases between the two ends.

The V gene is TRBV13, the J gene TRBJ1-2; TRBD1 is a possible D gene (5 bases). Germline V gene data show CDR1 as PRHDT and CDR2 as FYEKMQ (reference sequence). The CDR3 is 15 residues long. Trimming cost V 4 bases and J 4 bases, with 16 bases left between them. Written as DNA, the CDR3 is TGTGCCAGCAGCTCCGGGACTACCTTCTTCTATGGCTACACCTTC. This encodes CASSSGTTFFYGYTF.

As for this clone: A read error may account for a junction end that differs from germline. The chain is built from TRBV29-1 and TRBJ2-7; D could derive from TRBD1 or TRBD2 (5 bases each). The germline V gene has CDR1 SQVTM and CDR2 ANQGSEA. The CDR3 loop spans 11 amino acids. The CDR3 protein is CSVEDQGAFRF. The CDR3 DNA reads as TGCAGCGTTGAAGATCAGGGAGCCTTTCGTTTC.

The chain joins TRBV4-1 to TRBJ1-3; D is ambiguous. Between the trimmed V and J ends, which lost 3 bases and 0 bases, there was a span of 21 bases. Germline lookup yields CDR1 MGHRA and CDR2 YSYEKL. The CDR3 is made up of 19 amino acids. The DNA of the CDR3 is TGCGCCAGCAGCCAGCGCCTGTCCCATACCCTCAGCTCTGGAAACACCATATATTTT. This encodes CASSQRLSHTLSSGNTIYF.

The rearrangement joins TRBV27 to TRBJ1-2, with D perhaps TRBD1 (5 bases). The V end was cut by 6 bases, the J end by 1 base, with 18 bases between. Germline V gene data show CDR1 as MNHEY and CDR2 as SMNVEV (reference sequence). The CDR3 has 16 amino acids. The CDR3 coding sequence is TGTGCCAGCAGGGAGAGGGGACCGAGAAATAACTATGGCTACACCTTC. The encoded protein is CASRERGPRNNYGYTF.

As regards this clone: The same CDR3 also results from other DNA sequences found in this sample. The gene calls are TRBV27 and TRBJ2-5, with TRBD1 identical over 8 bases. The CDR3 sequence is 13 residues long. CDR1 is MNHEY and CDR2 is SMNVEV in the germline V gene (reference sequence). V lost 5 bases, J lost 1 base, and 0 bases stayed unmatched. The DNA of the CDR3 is TGTGCCAGCAGTGACAGGGGCCAAGAGACCCAGTACTTC. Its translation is CASSDRGQETQYF.

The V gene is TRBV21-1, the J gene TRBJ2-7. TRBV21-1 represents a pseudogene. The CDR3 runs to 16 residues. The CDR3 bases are TGTGCCAGCAGCAAAAAAGGGGACGGCGTTTCCTACGAGCAGTACTTC. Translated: CASSKKGDGVSYEQYF.

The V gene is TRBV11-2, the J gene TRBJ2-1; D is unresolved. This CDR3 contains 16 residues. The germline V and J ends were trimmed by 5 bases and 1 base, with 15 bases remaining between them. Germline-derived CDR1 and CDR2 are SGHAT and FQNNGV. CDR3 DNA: TGTGCCAGCAGCCCGCGCGGAGTATATTCCTACAATGAGCAGTTCTTC. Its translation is CASSPRGVYSYNEQFF.

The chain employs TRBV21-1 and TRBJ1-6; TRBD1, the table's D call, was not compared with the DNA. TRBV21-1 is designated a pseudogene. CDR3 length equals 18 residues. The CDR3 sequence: CASSKERRGTVINSPLHF. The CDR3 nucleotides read TGTGCCAGCAGCAAGGAACGAAGGGGGACAGTCATTAATTCACCCCTCCACTTT.

CDR3 residues: CASSIITSRSTDTQYF. In DNA, the CDR3 is TGTGCCAGCAGCATCATTACTAGCCGAAGCACAGATACGCAGTATTTT. The gene calls are TRBV28 and TRBJ2-3, with D perhaps matching TRBD2 (6 bases). The CDR3 has 16 amino acids. Trimming shortened V by 6 bases and J by 0 bases, and 16 bases separated the two germline ends. CDR1 MDHEN and CDR2 SYDVKM come from the germline V gene.

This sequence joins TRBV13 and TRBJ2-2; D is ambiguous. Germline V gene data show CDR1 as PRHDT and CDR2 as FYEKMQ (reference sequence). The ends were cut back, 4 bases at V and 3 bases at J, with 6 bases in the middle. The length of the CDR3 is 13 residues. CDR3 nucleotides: TGTGCCAGCAGCTCGACATACACCGGGGAGCTGTTTTTT. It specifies CASSSTYTGELFF.